The T cell receptor beta chain under discussion was sequenced for a study of shared clonotypes between healthy human individuals. The sample holds one count of this clone. Additional DNA sequences in this sample encode the identical CDR3. The CDR3 covers 13 residues. CDR1 KGHSH and CDR2 LQKENI come from the germline V gene. The V end was cut by 3 bases, the J end by 1 base, with 6 bases between. Data came from immunoSEQ multiplex PCR; TCRdb stores just in-frame clones and leaves some out. The repertoire includes roughly 500,000 clones, 90% to 96% of them detected once, and about 0.054% sits in the top ten.

Sequencing input: naive CD4+ T cells sorted from blood. Subset indicated: CD45RA+ positively selected. This receptor was obtained from a woman in her 30s in good health. The rearrangement uses TRBV18 and TRBJ1-1; no clear D gene. CDR3 nucleotides: TGTGCCAGCTCACCGCAAGGGAACACTGAAGCTTTCTTT. Amino acids: CASSPQGNTEAFF.